The 30 T cell receptor beta chains given below trace back to one sample, sequenced in a study of tumor and adjacent non-tumor tissue in lung cancer. This sample's RNA came from whole unsorted tissue. Distant lung tissue was collected more than 3 cm away from the tumor edge. A modified ARM-PCR protocol with three rounds of nested PCR amplified TCRbeta. TCRdb re-called the multiplex PCR reads with MiXCR, one entry per CDR3 protein. Here the sample spans approximately 68,000 distinct CDR3 sequences, more than 75% being singletons. Sequencing input: distant non-tumor lung tissue. Receptors originate from a man in his sixties with non-small cell lung cancer.

This clonotype is termed large. The chain is built from TRBV6-1 and TRBJ1-2; 7 bases are shared with TRBD1. The CDR3 extends over 15 amino acids. CDR1 is MNHNS, CDR2 SASEGT, per germline. The V and J ends lost 4 bases and 4 bases, in that order; junction bases with no gene match: 9. CDR3: CASSVVAGGAYGYTF. The CDR3 DNA sequence: TGTGCCAGCAGTGTCGTAGCAGGGGGGGCCTATGGCTACACCTTC.

In the case of this clonotype: Likely a read error: the CDR3 ends without its conserved phenylalanine or tryptophan. The chain employs TRBV7-9 and TRBJ2-5, with 7 bases lining up with TRBD1. CDR1 SEHNR and CDR2 FQNEAQ come from the germline V gene (reference sequence). CDR3 length equals 14 residues. The CDR3 reads CTSRTRDSQETQYL. The CDR3 DNA is TGCACCAGCAGGACTCGGGACAGTCAAGAGACCCAGTACTTG.

Details on this clonotype: At one of its ends the junction is not consistent with the germline gene, which may arise from a read error. CDR3 nucleotide sequence: TGTGCCAGCAGCCAAGACCGGACAACGTCCTATGAGCAGTACTTC. Its translation: CASSQDRTTSYEQYF. This chain uses TRBV5-4 with TRBJ2-7, with D possibly being TRBD1 (5 bases). Germline V gene lookup returns CDR1 SGHNT and CDR2 YYREEE (reference sequence). The CDR3 totals 15 residues.

The rearrangement links TRBV5-5 to TRBJ1-5, with D hard to call. Germline V lookup: CDR1 SGHKS, CDR2 YYEKEE (reference sequence). Trimming removed 2 bases at V and 6 bases at J, with 12 bases between. The CDR3 runs 14 residues. In DNA form, the CDR3 reads TGTGCCAGCAGCTTAGGGCAGGAAACTCAGCCCCAGCATTTT. It codes for CASSLGQETQPQHF.

This clonotype was counted between two and nine times. The junction differs from germline at one of its ends, possibly a read error. The V and J genes are TRBV4-2 and TRBJ2-3; D might be TRBD1 or TRBD2, each matching 5 bases. The CDR3 loop spans 16 amino acids. Germline V gene data show CDR1 as LGHNA and CDR2 as YNFKEQ. The CDR3 nucleotides read TGCGCCAGGAGCCAAGATCTTGGGGGAGAGGCAGATACGCAGTATTTT. Translated: CARSQDLGGEADTQYF.

A remark on this clonotype: At one boundary the junction diverges from the germline segment, which might be a read error. The rearrangement uses TRBV27 and TRBJ2-7; D is perhaps TRBD2 (6 bases). Germline V gene sequence: CDR1 MNHEY, CDR2 SMNVEV (reference sequence). The CDR3 has 15 amino acids. The CDR3 nucleotides are TGTGCCAGCAGTTTAACCCGGGGACTCTTGAACAAGCAGTATTTC. This sequence encodes CASSLTRGLLNKQYF.

This chain uses TRBV4-2 with TRBJ1-4; TRBD1 agrees at 7 bases. The CDR3 runs 16 residues. V shed 1 base, J shed 8 bases, and the junction held 10 bases outside the gene matches. Germline-derived CDR1 and CDR2 are LGHNA and YNFKEQ. The CDR3 DNA reads TGTGCCAGCAGCCAAGTCCTACAGGGGTCAGACGAAAAACTGTTTTTT. This encodes CASSQVLQGSDEKLFF.

Worth noting for this clonotype: Given a much more abundant clone one base away, this may be a read error. The chain recombines TRBV11-3 with TRBJ2-1; D remains ambiguous. Germline CDR1 is SGHNT and CDR2 is YENEEA. The CDR3 is 14 residues long. The CDR3 is CVSSLSGSYNEQFF. For the CDR3, the DNA is TGTGTCAGCAGCTTATCTGGCTCCTACAATGAGCAGTTCTTC.

Remarks on this clonotype: At one boundary the junction diverges from the germline segment, which might be a read error. The chain combines TRBV11-3 with TRBJ2-4, with 14 bases lining up with TRBD2. CDR3 size: 19 residues. Germline CDR1 SGHNT, CDR2 YENEEA. CDR3 loop: CASSISGTSGSASQNIQYF. The CDR3 nucleotides are TGTGCCAGCAGCATTTCCGGGACTAGCGGGAGTGCCAGTCAAAACATTCAATACTTC.

Note on this clonotype: A read error may produce the germline difference seen at one junction end. The rearrangement joins TRBV29-1 to TRBJ2-5, with 7 bases aligning to TRBD1. The CDR3 contains 12 residues. Per the germline V gene, CDR1 is SQVTM and CDR2 is ANQGSEA. CDR3 nucleotides: TGCGGCGTCCAGGGGGTACTAGAGACCCAGTACTTC. This sequence encodes CGVQGVLETQYF.

In this sample, this clonotype turned up many times. The chain recombines TRBV11-2 with TRBJ2-1; D is unresolved. With 1 base removed from V and 2 bases from J, the gap between germline ends came to 6 bases. CDR3 length equals 14 residues. Germline CDR1 SGHAT, CDR2 FQNNGV. In DNA, the CDR3 is TGTGCCAGCAGCTTAGCGGGTCCCTACAATGAGCAGTTCTTC. Amino acid sequence: CASSLAGPYNEQFF.

With respect to this clonotype: An end of the junction differs from the germline gene, which may be a read error. The V call is TRBV20-1, the J call TRBJ2-1; D tentatively fits TRBD1 or TRBD2 (5 bases each). CDR3 length equals 12 residues. Germline CDR1 reads DFQATT; CDR2 reads SNEGSKA (reference sequence). CDR3 region: CGAGGVFNGQFF. In DNA, the CDR3 is TGCGGTGCTGGGGGAGTGTTCAATGGGCAGTTCTTC.

For this clonotype: Lacking the conserved final phenylalanine or tryptophan, this CDR3 likely reflects a read error. The gene calls are TRBV4-2 and TRBJ2-7; TRBD1 agrees at 8 bases. Germline values: CDR1 LGHNA, CDR2 YNFKEQ. The CDR3 has 14 amino acids. The CDR3 nucleotides read TGTGCCAGCAGCCCTACAGGGGGTAGGGACGAACAGTACTTG. Its translation: CASSPTGGRDEQYL.

The chain joins TRBV19 to TRBJ2-7; possible D gene TRBD2, 5 bases. Looked up from germline, CDR1 is LNHDA and CDR2 is SQIVND (reference sequence). V was shortened by 4 bases and J by 9 bases, with 19 bases between the two germline ends. This CDR3 region has 14 residues. For the CDR3, the DNA is TGTGCCAGTAGTAGCCGGACGGAGGCCGGCGTGCAGTACTTC. Amino acids: CASSSRTEAGVQYF.

For this clonotype: One end of the junction varies from germline; a read error may be responsible. The genes are TRBV4-1 and TRBJ2-5; TRBD2 agrees at 10 bases. The CDR3 covers 17 residues. Germline CDR1 and CDR2: MGHRA and YSYEKL. In DNA form, the CDR3 reads TGCTCCAGCAGCCGAGTAACTAGCGGGATTAGGCAAGAGACCCAGTACTTC. It yields the protein CSSSRVTSGIRQETQYF.

This chain uses TRBV20-1 with TRBJ1-6, with 7 bases lining up with TRBD1. J lost 9 bases, V lost 7 bases, and 12 bases had no gene match. The germline V gene has CDR1 DFQATT and CDR2 SNEGSKA (reference sequence). The CDR3 has 14 residues. CDR3 sequence: CSVPPGQLISPLHF. In nucleotides, the CDR3 is TGCAGTGTTCCCCCGGGACAGTTGATTTCACCCCTCCACTTT.

As to this clonotype: At one of its ends the junction is not consistent with the germline gene, which may arise from a read error. The V call is TRBV29-1, the J call TRBJ2-1, with unresolved D. CDR1 is SQVTM, CDR2 ANQGSEA, per germline. This CDR3 has 14 residues. Here the CDR3 DNA reads TGCAGCGCTGAAAATCACGAAAGGTACAATGAGCAGTTCTTC. Its translation: CSAENHERYNEQFF.

Note on this clonotype: The junction does not match germline at one end; this may be a read error. This chain uses TRBV6-6 with TRBJ2-7; the D gene is possibly TRBD1 (5 bases). The CDR3 contains 15 residues. CDR1 is MNHNY and CDR2 is SVGAGI in the germline V gene (reference sequence). The CDR3 sequence is CVSTYRQISGHEQYF. CDR3 bases: TGTGTCAGCACTTATCGACAGATATCTGGCCACGAGCAGTATTTC.

The rearrangement links TRBV7-3 to TRBJ2-4, with 8 nucleotides matching TRBD2. The CDR3 has 15 amino acids. Germline V gives CDR1 SGHTA, CDR2 FQGTGA. With V trimmed by 7 bases and J by 1 base, 6 bases remained unmatched. The CDR3 is CASIPGGFAKNIQYF. The CDR3 DNA follows: TGTGCCAGCATCCCGGGGGGGTTCGCCAAAAACATTCAGTACTTC.

To note about this clonotype: In this CDR3 the conserved last residue, phenylalanine or tryptophan, is missing, so a read error is likely. The J gene is TRBJ2-1, the V gene TRBV5-1, with 9 bases lining up with TRBD1. Germline values: CDR1 SGHRS, CDR2 YFSETQ. The CDR3 consists of 14 residues. Here the CDR3 DNA reads TGCGCCAACAGCCCTGGGACAGGGAGCAATGAGCAGTTCTAC. As protein: CANSPGTGSNEQFY.

This clonotype has more than one count but fewer than ten. This CDR3 is CLSSYSRRETTEQYF. The CDR3 bases are TGTCTCAGCAGTTACTCGAGGCGGGAGACGACCGAGCAGTACTTC. The chain couples TRBV6-5 to TRBJ2-7; 7 bases are a match to TRBD2. CDR1 and CDR2 from the germline V gene are MNHEY and SVGAGI. The CDR3 length is 15 residues.

For this clonotype: At one end the junction does not follow the germline gene, possibly because of a read error. V gene TRBV6-6 combines with J gene TRBJ2-6; 7 bases fit TRBD2. The germline gives CDR1 MNHNY, CDR2 SVGAGI (reference sequence). The CDR3 contains 17 residues. The CDR3 DNA sequence: TGTGCCAGCAGTTATCCGTCGGGGGGAGGTGGGGCCAACGTCCGGACTTTC. This translates into CASSYPSGGGGANVRTF.

About this clonotype: The junction differs from germline at one of its ends, possibly a read error. For the CDR3, the DNA is TGTGCCACCAGCTTCAGTGAGGGGCAAGAGACCCAGTATTTC. It yields the protein CATSFSEGQETQYF. The rearrangement joins TRBV6-1 to TRBJ2-5; either TRBD1 or TRBD2 may supply D (5 bases each). Germline V gene lookup returns CDR1 MNHNS and CDR2 SASEGT. The CDR3 loop spans 14 amino acids.

To note about this clonotype: Possible read error: a much larger clone is one base away. The gene calls are TRBV5-1 and TRBJ2-1; 8 bases are shared with TRBD2. The CDR3 runs 15 residues. CDR1 is SGHRS, CDR2 YFSETQ, per germline. The CDR3 loop is CASSLGGTRTNEHFF. The DNA of the CDR3 is TGCGCCAGCAGCTTGGGCGGGACTAGGACAAATGAGCACTTCTTC.

DNA for the CDR3: TGTGCCACCCGATCCGGAGCGGATGGTGGCGATACCTTC. As protein: CATRSGADGGDTF. This rearrangement joins TRBV24-1 to TRBJ1-2; D unresolved. The CDR3 runs to 13 residues. Germline lookup yields CDR1 KGHDR and CDR2 SFDVKD. Trimming shortened V by 9 bases and J by 14 bases, and 24 bases separated the two germline ends.

A note on this clonotype: A much larger clone lies one base from this, so it may be a read error. This chain joins TRBV11-2 and TRBJ2-3; 8 positions match TRBD2. The CDR3 sequence is 16 residues long. CDR1 and CDR2 from the germline V gene are SGHAT and FQNNGV. CDR3: CASSLGTSGGTDMQYF. CDR3 nucleotide sequence: TGTGCCAGCAGCTTAGGAACTAGCGGAGGCACAGATATGCAGTATTTT.

Turning to this clonotype: Since no conserved phenylalanine or tryptophan closes the CDR3, a read error is the likely cause. The chain employs TRBV5-4 and TRBJ1-1; maybe TRBD1 (5 bases). Germline CDR1 reads SGHNT; CDR2 reads YYREEE (reference sequence). The V and J ends lost 2 bases and 5 bases respectively, with 16 bases between them. The CDR3 loop spans 15 amino acids. The CDR3 DNA reads as TGTGCCAGCAGCTTCGGGGCAGGGTGGGGGACTGAAGCTTTCCTT. This codes for CASSFGAGWGTEAFL.

Comments on this clonotype: One end of the junction fails to match germline, which may point to a read error. V and J are TRBV4-1 and TRBJ2-4; TRBD1 is a possible D gene (6 bases). CDR3 size: 15 residues. Looked up from germline, CDR1 is MGHRA and CDR2 is YSYEKL. CDR3 DNA: TGCGCCTGCAGCCAAGGGCATGCGACAGGCGACATTCAGCACTTC. This codes for CACSQGHATGDIQHF.

Worth noting for this clonotype: Mismatch with germline at one junction end may stem from a read error. The chain carries TRBV2 and TRBJ1-1; no clear D. The CDR3 has 13 amino acids. Germline-derived CDR1 and CDR2 are SNHLY and FYNNEI. For the CDR3, the DNA is TGTGCCAGCAGCTACCAGATGAAAACTGAAGCTTTCTTT. It specifies CASSYQMKTEAFF.

Of note for this clonotype: Its ends do not fully match the called genes, so a read error is possible. The chain couples TRBV5-5 to TRBJ2-2, with D possibly called TRBD1 or TRBD2 (5 bases each). Germline CDR1 reads SGHKS; CDR2 reads YYEKEE (reference sequence). This CDR3 has 14 amino acids. The CDR3 spells CASRLVGDPGELFF. The CDR3 DNA is TGTGCCAGCAGATTGGTGGGGGATCCCGGGGAGCTGTTTTTT. Full variable domain (outside the CDR3, taken from reference TRBV5-5 and TRBJ2-2): DAGVTQSPTHLIKTRGQQVTLRCSPISGHKSVSWYQQVLGQGPQFIFQYYEKEERGRGNFPDRFSARQFPNYSSELNVNALLLGDSALYLCASRLVGDPGELFFGEGSRLTVL.